Following are 4 T cell receptor beta chains from one sample sequenced in a study of T cell responses to AZD1222 COVID-19 vaccine. The protocol was immunoSEQ multiplex PCR, while the TCRdb copy is restricted to in-frame clones and leaves out a portion. The sample consists of 77,000 or so clones, about 91% of them appearing once. Sequenced here: peripheral blood, sampled on day 0 of AZD1222 vaccination. The source of these receptors is an adult in good health.

V usage is TRBV6-2 or TRBV6-3 and J usage is TRBJ1-5, with D uncertain. Trimming left V 2 bases short and J 6 bases short, with 11 bases between. Germline CDR1 and CDR2: MNHEY and SVGEGT. This CDR3 is built from 14 residues. CDR3 nucleotide sequence: TGTGCCAGCAGTTACGCGGGGATGCCTCAGCCCCAGCATTTT. Its protein product is CASSYAGMPQPQHF.

The V gene is TRBV9, the J gene TRBJ2-3; D remains ambiguous. This CDR3 contains 16 residues. Germline V gene lookup returns CDR1 SGDLS and CDR2 YYNGEE. V lost 0 bases, J lost 0 bases, and 11 bases lay in between. The CDR3 protein is CASSVEGGISTDTQYF. In DNA form, the CDR3 reads TGTGCCAGCAGCGTAGAGGGCGGAATTAGCACAGATACGCAGTATTTT.

The chain couples TRBV6-5 to TRBJ1-2, with 10 bases matching TRBD1. In germline, CDR1 is MNHEY, CDR2 SVGAGI. The CDR3 consists of 13 residues. V trimming: 6 bases; J trimming: 8 bases; junction bases outside the gene matches: 6. CDR3 bases: TGTGCCAGCAGAGACGACAGGGGGCTAGGCTACACCTTC. It codes for CASRDDRGLGYTF.

This clone was recorded only once. The J gene is TRBJ2-7, the V gene TRBV7-2, with D possibly being TRBD1 or TRBD2 (5 bases each). Trimming pared 3 bases from V and 0 bases from J, leaving 12 bases between. The CDR3 is 15 amino acids. Germline CDR1 reads SGHTA; CDR2 reads FQGNSA. The CDR3 DNA sequence: TGTGCCAGCAGCTTCACCGGGACCGTCTCCTACGAGCAGTACTTC. Translation gives CASSFTGTVSYEQYF.